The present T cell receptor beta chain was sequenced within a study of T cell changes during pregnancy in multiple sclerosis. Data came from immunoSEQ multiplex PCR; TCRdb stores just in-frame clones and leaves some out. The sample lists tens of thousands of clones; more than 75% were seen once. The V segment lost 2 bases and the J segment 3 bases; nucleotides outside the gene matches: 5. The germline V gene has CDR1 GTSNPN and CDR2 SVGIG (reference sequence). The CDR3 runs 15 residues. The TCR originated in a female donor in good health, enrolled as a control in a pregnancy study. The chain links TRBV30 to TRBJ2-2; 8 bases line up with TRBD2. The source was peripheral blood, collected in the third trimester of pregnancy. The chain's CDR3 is CAWSSSGSDTGELFF. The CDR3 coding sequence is TGTGCCTGGAGTTCCAGCGGGAGTGACACCGGGGAGCTGTTTTTT.